A selection of T cell receptor beta chains follows, all from one sample in a study of technical replicates of blood from a few donors. Method: immunoSEQ multiplex PCR; TCRdb's copy keeps in-frame clones and lacks some. The sample gives 65,000 to 80,000 clones, around 94% of which show up once; approximately 0.35% is in the top ten. Sequenced: T cells isolated from PBMCs. These receptors all stem from a human donor in good health. The CDR3 runs from the conserved cysteine through the conserved F or W. The order of the fields is V gene, D gene, J gene, clone size, CDR3 protein, CDR3 DNA. A D gene is named only where the DNA matches it firmly. Some rows mark clone size as missing; the rest say once, few, many or name a class of expanded clone.

V gene: TRBV4-3; D gene: .; J gene: TRBJ1-2; clone size: .; CDR3 protein: CASSQDYGGDYTF; CDR3 DNA: TGCGCCAGCAGCCAAGACTACGGCGGGGACTACACCTTC
V gene: TRBV28; D gene: TRBD2; J gene: TRBJ2-5; clone size: .; CDR3 protein: CASSLAGDGETQYF; CDR3 DNA: TGTGCCAGCAGTCTAGCGGGAGACGGGGAGACCCAGTACTTC
V gene: TRBV6-5; D gene: TRBD2; J gene: TRBJ2-7; clone size: once; CDR3 protein: CASSAGESYEQYF; CDR3 DNA: TGTGCCAGCAGTGCGGGAGAGTCCTACGAGCAGTACTTC
V gene: TRBV6-5; D gene: TRBD2; J gene: TRBJ2-7; clone size: .; CDR3 protein: CASSYTSGETYEQYF; CDR3 DNA: TGTGCCAGCAGTTATACCAGCGGGGAAACCTACGAGCAGTACTTC
V gene: TRBV9; D gene: TRBD1; J gene: TRBJ2-2; clone size: .; CDR3 protein: CASSATGLTGELFF; CDR3 DNA: TGTGCCAGCAGCGCGACAGGGCTGACCGGGGAGCTGTTTTTT
V gene: TRBV6-5; D gene: TRBD2; J gene: TRBJ2-1; clone size: .; CDR3 protein: CASSLAGGLDEQFF; CDR3 DNA: TGTGCCAGCAGTTTAGCGGGAGGATTAGATGAGCAGTTCTTC
V gene: TRBV7-9; D gene: .; J gene: TRBJ2-2; clone size: .; CDR3 protein: CASSTTGQKNTGELFF; CDR3 DNA: TGTGCCAGCAGCACCACGGGACAAAAGAACACCGGGGAGCTGTTTTTT
V gene: TRBV7-9; D gene: .; J gene: TRBJ2-7; clone size: few; CDR3 protein: CASSSRVEQYF; CDR3 DNA: TGTGCCAGCAGCTCCAGGGTTGAGCAGTACTTC
V gene: TRBV7-8; D gene: .; J gene: TRBJ1-3; clone size: .; CDR3 protein: CASSLSFGNTIYF; CDR3 DNA: TGTGCCAGCAGCTTATCTTTTGGAAACACCATATATTTT
V gene: TRBV6-6; D gene: TRBD2; J gene: TRBJ2-7; clone size: .; CDR3 protein: CASSLRLRETVREQYF; CDR3 DNA: TGTGCCAGCAGTCTAAGGTTGCGGGAGACAGTGCGGGAGCAGTACTTC
V gene: TRBV19; D gene: TRBD1; J gene: TRBJ1-1; clone size: .; CDR3 protein: CASSIDWGQGFNTEAFF; CDR3 DNA: TGTGCCAGTAGTATAGATTGGGGACAGGGCTTTAACACTGAAGCTTTCTTT
V gene: TRBV5-5; D gene: TRBD1; J gene: TRBJ2-7; clone size: .; CDR3 protein: CASSLQQGVNYEQYF; CDR3 DNA: TGTGCCAGCAGCTTACAACAGGGGGTGAACTACGAGCAGTACTTC
V gene: TRBV9; D gene: .; J gene: TRBJ2-7; clone size: .; CDR3 protein: CASSGGVLADEQYF; CDR3 DNA: TGTGCCAGCAGCGGGGGAGTCCTCGCGGACGAGCAGTACTTC
V gene: TRBV28; D gene: TRBD1; J gene: TRBJ1-4; clone size: .; CDR3 protein: CASSDRGRNNEKLFF; CDR3 DNA: TGTGCCAGCAGCGACAGGGGTAGGAATAATGAAAAACTGTTTTTT
V gene: TRBV5-1; D gene: TRBD2; J gene: TRBJ2-2; clone size: .; CDR3 protein: CASSGIGTSGRTETGELFF; CDR3 DNA: TGCGCCAGCAGTGGTATAGGGACTAGCGGGAGAACGGAAACCGGGGAGCTGTTTTTT
V gene: TRBV7-2; D gene: TRBD2; J gene: TRBJ2-7; clone size: .; CDR3 protein: CASSLGAGGTYEQYF; CDR3 DNA: TGTGCCAGCAGCTTAGGAGCGGGAGGAACCTACGAGCAGTACTTC
V gene: TRBV6-5; D gene: TRBD2; J gene: TRBJ2-3; clone size: .; CDR3 protein: CASSIGLAGVDTQYF; CDR3 DNA: TGTGCCAGCAGTATCGGACTAGCGGGAGTAGATACGCAGTATTTT
V gene: TRBV18; D gene: TRBD1; J gene: TRBJ1-1; clone size: once; CDR3 protein: CASSPTGDYMNTEAFF; CDR3 DNA: TGTGCCAGCTCACCGACAGGGGACTATATGAACACTGAAGCTTTCTTT
V gene: TRBV7-9; D gene: TRBD2; J gene: TRBJ2-2; clone size: .; CDR3 protein: CASSSGLRSTGELFF; CDR3 DNA: TGTGCCAGCAGCTCGGGACTAAGATCCACCGGGGAGCTGTTTTTT
V gene: TRBV2; D gene: TRBD1; J gene: TRBJ1-3; clone size: once; CDR3 protein: CASSGDREDSGNTIYF; CDR3 DNA: TGTGCCAGCAGTGGCGACAGGGAAGACTCTGGAAACACCATATATTTT
V gene: TRBV7-8; D gene: .; J gene: TRBJ1-2; clone size: .; CDR3 protein: CASSLQGSNYGYTF; CDR3 DNA: TGTGCCAGCAGCTTACAGGGCTCTAACTATGGCTACACCTTC
V gene: TRBV6-6; D gene: .; J gene: TRBJ2-3; clone size: .; CDR3 protein: CASTFLGDSTDTQYF; CDR3 DNA: TGTGCCAGCACTTTTTTGGGAGATAGCACAGATACGCAGTATTTT
V gene: TRBV30; D gene: TRBD2; J gene: TRBJ2-3; clone size: .; CDR3 protein: CAGGLAFTDTQYF; CDR3 DNA: TGTGCCGGAGGACTAGCGTTCACAGATACGCAGTATTTT
V gene: TRBV28; D gene: .; J gene: TRBJ1-2; clone size: .; CDR3 protein: CASSLSGYGYTF; CDR3 DNA: TGTGCCAGCAGTTTATCCGGCTATGGCTACACCTTC
V gene: TRBV27; D gene: .; J gene: TRBJ1-5; clone size: .; CDR3 protein: CASSLGGEPQHF; CDR3 DNA: TGTGCCAGCAGTTTGGGGGGTGAGCCCCAGCATTTT
V gene: TRBV4-3; D gene: .; J gene: TRBJ2-3; clone size: once; CDR3 protein: CASSQGPGSTDTQYF; CDR3 DNA: TGCGCCAGCAGCCAAGGTCCAGGGTCCACAGATACGCAGTATTTT
V gene: TRBV29-1; D gene: TRBD1; J gene: TRBJ2-7; clone size: .; CDR3 protein: CSAQDRSYEQYF; CDR3 DNA: TGCAGCGCACAGGACAGGTCCTACGAGCAGTACTTC
V gene: TRBV5-5; D gene: .; J gene: TRBJ2-6; clone size: .; CDR3 protein: CASSLWEGVTSGANVLTF; CDR3 DNA: TGTGCCAGCAGCTTGTGGGAGGGGGTAACTTCCGGGGCCAACGTCCTGACTTTC
V gene: TRBV11-2; D gene: TRBD2; J gene: TRBJ2-5; clone size: .; CDR3 protein: CASSLAPSGGPGMETQYF; CDR3 DNA: TGTGCCAGCAGCTTAGCGCCTAGCGGAGGCCCTGGGATGGAGACCCAGTACTTC